This TCR beta chain was sequenced in a study of T cell responses to AZD1222 COVID-19 vaccine. Libraries were prepared by immunoSEQ multiplex PCR; TCRdb keeps only in-frame clonotypes and omits some of them. This sample carries under 120,000 clones, about 85% of them seen once, and the ten largest clones take roughly 2.5%. A word on this clone: Antigen specificity is unknown.

Points from the study as a whole: Nearly half of spike-specific TCRs reportedly target unmutated variant regions. The peak T cell response came first, and repertoires were sampled only after it.

This CDR3 spans 15 amino acids. Germline values: CDR1 SNHLY, CDR2 FYNNEI. The germline V and J ends were trimmed by 6 bases and 1 base, with 12 bases remaining between them. Recipients boosted at about 4 weeks or about 12 weeks are pooled. The chain combines TRBV2 with TRBJ2-2; D call uncertain. This TCR was sampled from an adult who received the AZD1222 COVID-19 vaccine. Material: peripheral blood, obtained 28 days after the second AZD1222 dose. This CDR3 reads CASSLTVRNTGELFF. CDR3 nucleotide sequence: TGTGCCAGCAGCCTGACGGTGCGGAACACCGGGGAGCTGTTTTTT.